These T cell receptor beta chains were read from a single sample in a study of human T cells and chemical hapten exposure. MiXCR was run by TCRdb on the RACE reads, yielding one entry per CDR3 protein. In the table there are around 330,000 distinct CDR3 sequences, around 5.5% of which are singletons. Sequencing used whole blood, obtained in connection with sensitization to the hapten diphenylcyclopropenone (DPC). These receptors originate from a woman between 18 and 29 years old with alopecia areata. Some clones in this sample may be carry-over from other donors' samples. The CDR3 runs from the conserved cysteine through the conserved F or W. A D gene is named only where the DNA matches it firmly. Not all rows give a size; the values are once, few, many and, for expanded clones, a class.

.,TRBJ2-1,.,TRBV29-1,CSVDSGEEQFF,TGCAGCGTTGATTCAGGTGAGGAGCAGTTCTTC
few,TRBJ1-6,.,TRBV7-2,CASSLDGTPDSPLHF,TGTGCCAGCAGCTTAGACGGGACACCTGATTCACCCCTCCACTTT
many,TRBJ1-5,.,TRBV9,CASSVGAGNQPQHF,TGTGCCAGCAGCGTAGGGGCAGGGAATCAGCCCCAGCATTTT
many,TRBJ1-1,.,TRBV18,CASSPWDASGGTEAFF,TGTGCCAGCTCACCATGGGATGCCAGCGGGGGCACTGAAGCTTTCTTT
few,TRBJ1-1,TRBD1,TRBV2,CASSEARTGGLDDAEAFF,TGTGCCAGCAGTGAAGCGAGGACAGGGGGCTTGGATGACGCTGAAGCTTTCTTT
.,TRBJ2-5,.,TRBV6-2/TRBV6-3,CASSYLQGQETQYF,TGTGCCAGCAGTTACCTCCAGGGCCAAGAGACCCAGTACTTC
.,TRBJ1-5,.,TRBV20-1,CSATAPLRGYQPQHF,TGCAGTGCTACCGCTCCCTTGAGGGGGTATCAGCCCCAGCATTTT
.,TRBJ1-3,.,TRBV12-3/TRBV12-4,CASSLVYSGNTIYF,TGTGCCAGCAGTTTGGTATACTCTGGAAACACCATATATTTT
many,TRBJ1-2,.,TRBV12-3/TRBV12-4,CASSFVGGQTSNYGYTF,TGTGCCAGCAGTTTCGTTGGCGGACAGACATCTAACTATGGCTACACCTTC
many,TRBJ2-7,.,TRBV12-3/TRBV12-4,CASSPRGKDEQYF,TGTGCCAGCAGCCCCAGGGGCAAGGATGAGCAGTACTTC
many,TRBJ2-2,TRBD2,TRBV6-4,CASSEGTINTGELFF,TGTGCCAGCAGTGAAGGGACTATAAACACCGGGGAGCTGTTTTTT
few,TRBJ1-2,.,TRBV7-7,CASSLDSCYYGYTF,TGTGCTAGCAGCCTAGACAGCTGCTACTATGGCTACACCTTC
many,TRBJ1-6,.,TRBV6-5,CASSYSTLSPLHF,TGTGCCAGCAGTTACTCGACCCTATCACCCCTCCACTTT
.,TRBJ1-2,.,TRBV9,CASSGTVGGYTF,TGTGCCAGCAGCGGGACTGTTGGGGGCTACACCTTC
.,TRBJ1-6,TRBD1,TRBV20-1,CSAPGQGERYNSPLHF,TGCAGTGCTCCCGGACAGGGCGAGAGATATAATTCACCCCTCCACTTT
many,TRBJ1-1,.,TRBV5-1,CASSLLAGPLTEAFF,TGCGCCAGCAGCTTGCTCGCGGGCCCATTGACTGAAGCTTTCTTT
.,TRBJ2-1,.,TRBV5-1,CASSLARGGDNVQFF,TGCGCCAGCAGTTTAGCCCGAGGGGGGGACAATGTGCAGTTCTTC
many,TRBJ2-3,.,TRBV5-1,CASSLSLASTSTDTQYF,TGCGCCAGCAGCTTGAGCTTAGCCTCCACTAGCACAGATACGCAGTATTTT
few,TRBJ1-1,TRBD1,TRBV29-1,CSVSTGPMNTEAFF,TGCAGCGTTTCGACAGGGCCCATGAACACTGAAGCTTTCTTT
many,TRBJ2-1,TRBD1,TRBV12-3/TRBV12-4,CASSFIHKTGGFSNEQFF,TGTGCCAGCAGTTTCATACATAAAACAGGGGGCTTCAGCAATGAGCAGTTCTTC
few,TRBJ2-4,.,TRBV7-2,CPAHTRARHIQYF,TGCCCTGCCCACACAAGGGCGCGGCACATTCAGTACTTC
many,TRBJ1-4,.,TRBV20-1,CSASEETPAVGEKLFF,TGCAGTGCTTCGGAGGAGACACCCGCAGTCGGTGAAAAACTGTTTTTT
.,TRBJ2-1,TRBD2,TRBV3-1,CASSQDERGGQFF,TGTGCCAGCAGCCAAGATGAGCGGGGGGGCCAATTCTTC
few,TRBJ2-3,TRBD1,TRBV3-1,CASSPQGAGGTDTQYF,TGTGCCAGCAGCCCACAGGGGGCGGGGGGCACAGATACGCAGTATTTT
many,TRBJ1-1,.,TRBV20-1,CSASLSEAFF,TGCAGTGCTAGTCTTTCTGAAGCTTTCTTT
.,TRBJ2-5,TRBD2,TRBV4-2,CASSQEGAGGQETQYF,TGTGCCAGCAGCCAAGAAGGGGCGGGGGGGCAGGAGACCCAGTACTTC
.,TRBJ2-2,.,TRBV3-1,CASSQDPAVLGYFAMNTGELFF,TGTGCCAGCAGCCAAGATCCGGCCGTACTAGGGTACTTCGCAATGAACACCGGGGAGCTGTTTTTT
many,TRBJ1-2,.,TRBV7-9,CASSPDTNPYTF,TGTGCCAGCAGCCCGGACACAAACCCTTACACCTTC
few,TRBJ1-5,.,TRBV4-3,CASSQDPPQGSNQPQHF,TGCGCCAGCAGCCAAGACCCCCCGCAAGGTAGCAATCAGCCCCAGCATTTT
few,TRBJ2-1,TRBD2,TRBV6-2/TRBV6-3,CASSRLAGSQNEQFF,TGTGCCAGCAGCCGACTAGCGGGGTCTCAGAATGAGCAGTTCTTC
few,TRBJ2-7,.,TRBV20-1,CSARDSSYEQYF,TGCAGTGCTAGAGATAGCTCCTACGAGCAGTACTTC
few,TRBJ2-3,TRBD2,TRBV4-2,CASSPSGTSGGPASTDTQYF,TGTGCCAGCAGCCCATCCGGGACTAGCGGGGGCCCAGCATCCACAGATACGCAGTATTTT
many,TRBJ1-2,.,TRBV12-3/TRBV12-4,CASSPVGGDYGYTF,TGTGCCAGCAGCCCAGTGGGGGGCGACTATGGCTACACCTTC
.,TRBJ2-7,.,TRBV28,CASSLVQAGYEQYF,TGTGCCAGCAGTTTAGTACAGGCGGGCTACGAGCAGTACTTC
many,TRBJ1-1,.,TRBV28,CASSLYPQVPLTEAFF,TGTGCCAGCAGTTTATACCCTCAGGTGCCCCTTACTGAAGCTTTCTTT
.,TRBJ1-2,.,TRBV6-5,CASSSAVGLGYTF,TGTGCCAGCAGTTCTGCGGTGGGTCTCGGCTACACCTTC
.,TRBJ1-6,.,TRBV2,CASSGRTTNSPLHF,TGTGCCAGCAGTGGGAGGACCACTAATTCACCCCTCCACTTT
.,TRBJ2-3,.,TRBV12-3/TRBV12-4,CASSFRPPLLTDTQYF,TGTGCCAGCAGTTTTCGGCCCCCACTCCTCACAGATACGCAGTATTTT
few,TRBJ1-5,.,TRBV6-6,CASSYSPAGGNQPQHF,TGTGCCAGCAGTTACTCCCCGGCAGGGGGCAATCAGCCCCAGCATTTT
many,TRBJ1-6,.,TRBV21-1,CASGLTDNSPLHF,TGTGCCAGCGGACTTACCGATAATTCACCCCTCCACTTT
few,TRBJ2-3,TRBD2,TRBV4-3,CASSQVLLTRPGLAGASTDTQYF,TGCGCCAGCAGCCAAGTTCTCCTAACTCGACCGGGACTAGCGGGGGCCTCCACAGATACGCAGTATTTT
many,TRBJ1-1,.,TRBV4-3,CASSQTGNTEAFF,TGCGCCAGCAGCCAAACAGGGAACACTGAAGCTTTCTTT
.,TRBJ1-1,.,TRBV29-1,CSVSLSVRSEAFF,TGCAGCGTCAGCCTCAGTGTCAGGAGTGAAGCTTTCTTT
.,TRBJ1-6,.,TRBV5-1,CASGSGPDYNSPLHF,TGCGCCAGCGGATCGGGGCCGGACTATAATTCACCCCTCCACTTT
.,TRBJ2-1,.,TRBV29-1,CSVESSGEQFF,TGCAGCGTTGAAAGTTCAGGTGAGCAGTTCTTC
few,TRBJ2-6,.,TRBV4-1,CASSQIGANVLTF,TGCGCCAGCAGCCAGATCGGGGCCAACGTCCTGACTTTC
many,TRBJ1-5,TRBD1,TRBV29-1,CSVSGPGGNQPQHF,TGCAGCGTGTCGGGGCCAGGGGGGAATCAGCCCCAGCATTTT
many,TRBJ1-2,TRBD1,TRBV12-3/TRBV12-4,CASSGGGPGQGAYAGGYTF,TGTGCCAGCAGTGGGGGAGGACCGGGACAGGGGGCTTACGCGGGTGGCTACACCTTC
many,TRBJ2-1,.,TRBV10-3,CAISESRYEQFF,TGTGCCATCAGTGAGTCACGGTATGAGCAGTTCTTC
few,TRBJ2-1,TRBD2,TRBV27,CASSLASGRNEQFF,TGTGCCAGCAGTTTGGCTAGCGGGCGGAATGAGCAGTTCTTC
few,TRBJ2-4,.,TRBV3-1,CASSPYRETKNIQYF,TGTGCCAGCAGCCCCTACAGGGAAACCAAAAACATTCAGTACTTC
.,TRBJ1-5,.,TRBV20-1,CSARAGLNSNQPQHF,TGCAGTGCTAGAGCAGGGTTGAATAGCAATCAGCCCCAGCATTTT
many,TRBJ2-7,TRBD2,TRBV29-1,CSVELYSGGSYEQYF,TGCAGCGTTGAACTTTATAGCGGGGGCTCCTACGAGCAGTACTTC
.,TRBJ1-2,.,TRBV6-5,CASSYSVGYYGYTF,TGTGCCAGCAGTTACTCGGTGGGGTACTATGGCTACACCTTC
many,TRBJ2-1,.,TRBV27,CANPPQGQIHNEQFF,TGTGCCAATCCTCCCCAGGGCCAAATACACAATGAGCAGTTCTTC